Detailed here is one T cell receptor (beta chain). Its cognate antigen is unknown. This same CDR3 is encoded by further DNA sequences in the sample. The treatment: roughly 18 received Ad26.COV2.S at low or high dose, single or two shots; about 5 received placebo; per-sample allocation not given. Day 63 following the first vaccine or placebo injection was when the samples were taken. Donor was an adult aged 18-55 years in Boston. These data come from a study of Ad26.COV2.S vaccination and SARS-CoV-2 variants. The wider study: The study gave Ad26.COV2.S intramuscularly, once or twice 56 days apart.

Study-wide points: The placebo group had lower spike-specific TCR breadth than the vaccine recipients did. Measurement of non-spike TCR breadth gave similar results in vaccine and placebo recipients.

Clones were sequenced by immunoSEQ multiplex PCR, and TCRdb holds only the in-frame ones, with some missing. Altogether approximately 360,000 clones are present, approximately 83% being singletons, with the ten largest covering roughly 7.4%. Germline V gene lookup returns CDR1 KGHDR and CDR2 SFDVKD. CDR3 length equals 16 residues. V was clipped by 0 bases and J by 0 bases, with 9 bases between them. V gene TRBV24-1 combines with J gene TRBJ2-3; D is unresolved. The sample was peripheral blood, taken in a trial of Ad26.COV2.S vaccine versus placebo. This receptor was obtained from a person between 18 and 59 years old who received the Ad26.COV2.S COVID-19 vaccine or a placebo. The CDR3 coding sequence is TGTGCCACCAGTGATTTGGGCGGCGTTAGCACAGATACGCAGTATTTT. Encoded protein: CATSDLGGVSTDTQYF.